A single sample is the source of the 6 T cell receptor beta chains below, sequenced in a study of OX40 agonist ivuxolimab in advanced cancers. Sequenced by immunoSEQ multiplex PCR; TCRdb stores in-frame clones only, minus some. The table shows roughly 81,000 clones, with 88% occurring only once. Sequenced here: CD4+ or CD8+ T cells sorted from blood, sampled in a trial of the OX40 agonist ivuxolimab. The source of these receptors is an adult with an advanced solid tumor such as melanoma, head and neck, liver or kidney cancer.

The chain recombines TRBV18 with TRBJ2-5; 7 bases match TRBD1. In germline, CDR1 is KGHSH, CDR2 LQKENI. V lost 4 bases, J lost 6 bases, and 8 bases stayed unmatched. This CDR3 has 14 amino acids. The CDR3 region is CASSRTQGPKTQYF. CDR3 DNA: TGTGCCAGCTCACGGACACAGGGGCCAAAGACCCAGTACTTC.

This clone was picked up a small number of times. This chain links TRBV4-2 with TRBJ1-2; weak D call: TRBD1 (6 bases). CDR1 is LGHNA, CDR2 YNFKEQ, per germline. V gave up 0 bases and J gave up 7 bases, with 6 bases separating them. The CDR3 covers 12 residues. CDR3 bases: TGTGCCAGCAGCCAAGACAGGGGTGGCTACACCTTC. Amino acid sequence: CASSQDRGGYTF.

This clone was counted a few times. CDR3 sequence: CASSPQAAGGELFF. The CDR3 region has the DNA TGTGCCAGCAGTCCTCAGGCGGCCGGCGGGGAGCTGTTTTTT. The chain is built from TRBV2 and TRBJ2-2; D not certain. This CDR3 is built from 14 residues. Trimming stripped 5 bases from V and 7 bases from J, with 14 bases between. CDR1 is SNHLY, CDR2 FYNNEI, per germline.

This chain uses TRBV7-2 with TRBJ1-6; D not resolved. CDR1 and CDR2 from the germline V gene are SGHTA and FQGNSA. This CDR3 comprises 14 residues. The V end was cut by 3 bases, the J end by 6 bases, with 9 bases between. The CDR3 DNA reads TGTGCCAGCAGCTTTGTCTCGGCTAATTCACCCCTCCACTTT. As protein: CASSFVSANSPLHF.

The genes are TRBV5-4 and TRBJ2-3; D may be TRBD1 (5 bases). Germline lookup yields CDR1 SGHNT and CDR2 YYREEE (reference sequence). Trimming left V 2 bases short and J 4 bases short, with 11 bases between. This CDR3 spans 14 amino acids. The CDR3 coding sequence is TGTGCCAGCAGCTTCTCTGGCAGGGCAGATACGCAGTATTTT. Translating gives CASSFSGRADTQYF.

The gene calls are TRBV2 and TRBJ2-1; 8 bases fit TRBD2. Losses at the gene ends were 6 bases for V and 9 bases for J; bases not matched to a gene: 13. This CDR3 contains 15 residues. Germline CDR1 SNHLY, CDR2 FYNNEI. This chain's CDR3 is CASSQAGSRGGEQFF. CDR3 DNA: TGTGCCAGCAGCCAGGCAGGGTCCCGGGGGGGTGAGCAGTTCTTC. Variable domain in full (rest from reference TRBV2 and TRBJ2-1): EPEVTQTPSHQVTQMGQEVILRCVPISNHLYFYWYRQILGQKVEFLVSFYNNEISEKSEIFDDQFSVERPDGSNFTLKIRSTKLEDSAMYFCASSQAGSRGGEQFFGPGTRLTVL.